Presented here are 29 T cell receptor beta chains from one specimen sequenced in a study of T cell responses to AZD1222 COVID-19 vaccine. TCRdb's table, derived via immunoSEQ multiplex PCR, lists solely in-frame clones and lacks some. This table holds under 140,000 clones, around 90% found once. The source material was peripheral blood, sampled 28 days after the second AZD1222 dose. The receptor source for this set is an adult who received the AZD1222 COVID-19 vaccine.

The V and J genes are TRBV19 and TRBJ2-7; TRBD1 is a possible D gene (5 bases). V gave up 1 base and J gave up 2 bases, with 15 bases separating them. This CDR3 comprises 16 residues. The germline gives CDR1 LNHDA, CDR2 SQIVND (reference sequence). CDR3 nucleotide sequence: TGTGCCAGTAGTATAGTTTACAGGACCTCCACCTACGAGCAGTACTTC. Its translation is CASSIVYRTSTYEQYF.

This chain uses TRBV29-1 with TRBJ1-1; tentative D call: TRBD1 (5 bases). Germline V gene sequence: CDR1 SQVTM, CDR2 ANQGSEA. This CDR3 contains 12 residues. V lost 7 bases, J lost 4 bases, and 13 bases lay in between. The chain's CDR3 is CSARSGGTEAFF. In nucleotides, the CDR3 is TGCAGCGCCAGGTCCGGGGGCACTGAAGCTTTCTTT.

The V gene is TRBV6-5, the J gene TRBJ1-2, with 7 bases aligning to TRBD1. The CDR3 length is 12 residues. Germline-derived CDR1 and CDR2 are MNHEY and SVGAGI. V lost 7 bases, J lost 7 bases, and 6 bases stayed unmatched. The CDR3 sequence: CASKQGVFGYTF. The CDR3 DNA follows: TGTGCCAGCAAGCAGGGGGTGTTTGGCTACACCTTC.

V usage is TRBV3-1 (or the pseudogene TRBV3-2) and J usage is TRBJ2-7; 7 bases match TRBD1. V shed 4 bases and J 5 bases; nucleotides not matched to a gene: 5. The CDR3 extends over 13 amino acids. The germline gives CDR1 LGHDT, CDR2 YNNKEL (reference sequence). The CDR3 nucleotides read TGTGCCAGCAGCCCGACAGGGTTCCACGAGCAGTACTTC. It yields the protein CASSPTGFHEQYF.

V gene TRBV5-6 combines with J gene TRBJ1-6, with TRBD1 identical over 8 bases. This CDR3 has 16 amino acids. The V segment lost 2 bases and the J segment 6 bases; nucleotides outside the gene matches: 7. Germline V lookup: CDR1 SGHDT, CDR2 YYEEEE. The CDR3 spells CASSFGQGMGNSPLHF. DNA of the CDR3: TGTGCCAGCAGCTTCGGACAGGGCATGGGTAATTCACCCCTCCACTTT.

This chain links TRBV6-5 with TRBJ2-5; D gene unclear. Deletions cut 7 bases from V and 5 bases from J, with 14 bases between. This CDR3 has 13 amino acids. Per the germline V gene, CDR1 is MNHEY and CDR2 is SVGAGI. Written as DNA, the CDR3 is TGTGCCAGCACCATACGGACCGGGGAGACCCAGTACTTC. It codes for CASTIRTGETQYF.

The chain combines TRBV28 with TRBJ2-7, with TRBD1 identical over 10 bases. V lost 6 bases and J lost 4; bases outside the gene matches: 3. The V gene's germline CDR1 is MDHEN and CDR2 SYDVKM. CDR3 length: 13 amino acids. The CDR3 sequence: CASSPDRGYEQYF. The DNA of the CDR3 is TGTGCCAGCAGCCCGGACAGGGGGTACGAGCAGTACTTC.

The chain employs TRBV7-9 and TRBJ2-2; 7 bases align to TRBD2. The CDR3 is made up of 15 amino acids. V lost 6 bases and J lost 4; bases outside the gene matches: 8. Germline lookup yields CDR1 SEHNR and CDR2 FQNEAQ (reference sequence). The CDR3 DNA is TGTGCCAGCAGAACCGGGACTACCTCCACCGGGGAGCTGTTTTTT. Its translation is CASRTGTTSTGELFF.

The CDR3 DNA reads TGTGCCAGTAGTATCTCTAGCGGGGGGGCTGATACGCAGTATTTT. The encoded protein is CASSISSGGADTQYF. The V call is TRBV19, the J call TRBJ2-3, with 12 nucleotides matching TRBD2. With V trimmed by 3 bases and J by 6 bases, 4 bases remained unmatched. The CDR3 covers 15 residues. Per the germline V gene, CDR1 is LNHDA and CDR2 is SQIVND (reference sequence).

V gene TRBV6-6 combines with J gene TRBJ1-5; no clear D. The germline V gene encodes CDR1 MNHNY and CDR2 SVGAGI (reference sequence). V shed 0 bases and J shed 6 bases, with 3 bases lying between them. The CDR3 covers 12 residues. CDR3 in DNA: TGTGCCAGCAGTTACTCGGGTCAGCCCCAGCATTTT. Translation gives CASSYSGQPQHF.

This clone was detected a few times. This chain uses TRBV10-3 with TRBJ2-7; 8 bases agree with TRBD2. This CDR3 comprises 15 residues. V lost 6 bases to trimming and J lost 0 bases; unmatched junction nucleotides: 7. The germline V gene has CDR1 ENHRY and CDR2 SYGVKD. The CDR3 DNA is TGTGCCATCAGAAATAGCGGGGTACTCTCCTACGAGCAGTACTTC. Translated: CAIRNSGVLSYEQYF.

This clone has only one observation. The chain uses TRBV6-5 and TRBJ1-1; the D gene is possibly TRBD1 (6 bases). The germline V gene has CDR1 MNHEY and CDR2 SVGAGI. This CDR3 is built from 14 residues. Trimming removed 6 bases at V and 9 bases at J, with 20 bases between. The chain's CDR3 is CASRLPRTEDKAFF. CDR3 DNA sequence: TGTGCCAGCAGACTCCCTAGGACAGAGGATAAAGCTTTCTTT.

This rearrangement joins TRBV10-1 to TRBJ2-7, with D perhaps TRBD2 (6 bases). With 6 bases removed from V and 1 base from J, the gap between germline ends came to 7 bases. Germline V gives CDR1 WNHNN, CDR2 SYGVQD (reference sequence). CDR3 length: 12 residues. CDR3 nucleotides: TGCGCCAGCAGGGGACTTTCCTACGAGCAGTACTTC. Protein sequence: CASRGLSYEQYF.

The CDR3 DNA reads TGTGCCAGTAGTACTGAGGGAGGCCCCCACGAGCAGTACTTC. Protein sequence: CASSTEGGPHEQYF. This rearrangement joins TRBV19 to TRBJ2-7; possible D gene TRBD2, 6 bases. The germline gives CDR1 LNHDA, CDR2 SQIVND (reference sequence). The ends were cut back, 4 bases at V and 5 bases at J, with 15 bases in the middle. The CDR3 contains 14 residues.

The sample holds one count of this clone. The chain is built from TRBV7-7 and TRBJ2-1; 8 bases fit TRBD2. With V trimmed by 5 bases and J by 6 bases, 9 bases remained unmatched. Germline loops: CDR1 SSHAT, CDR2 FNYEAQ (reference sequence). The CDR3 contains 15 residues. In DNA form, the CDR3 reads TGTGCCAGCAGCCCTCTGGGACTAGGGGGCAATGAGCAGTTCTTC. Amino acid sequence: CASSPLGLGGNEQFF.

This chain joins TRBV3-1 (or the pseudogene TRBV3-2) and TRBJ1-1; D not certain. The CDR3 extends over 12 amino acids. The germline CDR1 and CDR2 sequences are LGHDT and YNNKEL (reference sequence). V was clipped by 2 bases and J by 8 bases, with 9 bases between them. The CDR3 bases are TGTGCCAGCAGCCAATACCAACAGGAAGCTTTCTTT. The encoded protein is CASSQYQQEAFF.

V usage is TRBV20-1 and J usage is TRBJ1-5; weak D call: TRBD1 (5 bases). The ends were cut back, 3 bases at V and 7 bases at J, with 16 bases in the middle. Germline loops: CDR1 DFQATT, CDR2 SNEGSKA (reference sequence). The CDR3 spans 14 residues. CDR3 DNA sequence: TGCAGTGCTAGTCTCCCAGGGCCGGGGCAGCCCCAGCATTTT. It encodes CSASLPGPGQPQHF.

The rearrangement links TRBV4-1 to TRBJ2-1; D possibly matches TRBD1 or TRBD2 (5 bases each). The ends were cut back, 0 bases at V and 5 bases at J, with 17 bases in the middle. The CDR3 is 17 amino acids. CDR1 and CDR2 from the germline V gene are MGHRA and YSYEKL. The CDR3 DNA is TGCGCCAGCAGCCAAGATCATCATTCAAGAGGGGACAATGAGCAGTTCTTC. Translated: CASSQDHHSRGDNEQFF.

The chain is built from TRBV5-6 and TRBJ1-5, with D unclear. Trimming shortened V by 0 bases and J by 1 base, and 8 bases separated the two germline ends. Germline V gives CDR1 SGHDT, CDR2 YYEEEE. CDR3 length: 15 residues. CDR3 amino acids: CASSLGPRSNQPQHF. In nucleotides, the CDR3 is TGTGCCAGCAGCTTGGGACCAAGGAGCAATCAGCCCCAGCATTTT.

This chain connects TRBV4-1 to TRBJ2-2; a weak D match, TRBD2 (5 bases). This CDR3 region has 18 residues. Germline V lookup: CDR1 MGHRA, CDR2 YSYEKL. V lost 0 bases, J lost 0 bases, and 14 bases lay in between. CDR3 loop: CASSQENPGSANTGELFF. As DNA, the CDR3 is TGCGCCAGCAGCCAAGAAAATCCGGGGTCAGCGAACACCGGGGAGCTGTTTTTT.

This chain uses TRBV19 with TRBJ1-5; D gene uncertain. The V gene's germline CDR1 is LNHDA and CDR2 SQIVND (reference sequence). There are 13 residues in the CDR3. V was clipped by 3 bases and J by 7 bases, with 10 bases between them. CDR3 DNA sequence: TGTGCCAGTAGTATCTGGTTAGGGCAGCCCCAGCATTTT. Its translation: CASSIWLGQPQHF.

This chain uses TRBV28 with TRBJ1-3, with unresolved D. Germline-derived CDR1 and CDR2 are MDHEN and SYDVKM. The CDR3 contains 14 residues. V was cut by 8 bases and J by 0 bases, with 11 bases left in between. The CDR3 here is CASLQDLSGNTIYF. As DNA, the CDR3 is TGTGCCAGCCTACAAGACCTCTCTGGAAACACCATATATTTT.

V gene TRBV6-4 combines with J gene TRBJ2-3, with 10 bases aligning to TRBD2. CDR1 and CDR2 (germline): MRHNA, SNTAGT. V lost 0 bases to trimming and J lost 4 bases; unmatched junction nucleotides: 7. CDR3 length: 17 amino acids. This chain's CDR3 is CASSDSPAGGGADTQYF. CDR3 DNA sequence: TGTGCCAGCAGTGACTCGCCAGCGGGGGGGGGCGCAGATACGCAGTATTTT.

This clone was counted a few times. The chain carries TRBV6-6 and TRBJ1-1, with 10 bases identical to TRBD1. Germline lookup yields CDR1 MNHNY and CDR2 SVGAGI (reference sequence). CDR3 length equals 15 residues. V trimming: 6 bases; J trimming: 5 bases; junction bases outside the gene matches: 9. This CDR3 reads CASSRGQGGRTEAFF. The CDR3 DNA sequence: TGTGCCAGCAGCCGAGGACAGGGGGGGAGAACTGAAGCTTTCTTT.

The DNA for the CDR3 is TGTGCCAGCAGCCCAACGGACGGAGGCTACAATGAGCAGTTCTTC. Translation: CASSPTDGGYNEQFF. The genes are TRBV7-7 and TRBJ2-1; maybe TRBD2 (5 bases). There are 15 residues in the CDR3. Per the germline V gene, CDR1 is SSHAT and CDR2 is FNYEAQ (reference sequence). Trimming stripped 5 bases from V and 3 bases from J, with 14 bases between.

V gene TRBV25-1 combines with J gene TRBJ1-6; tentative D call: TRBD1 (5 bases). V dropped 10 bases and J dropped 8 bases, with 15 bases sitting between them. The CDR3 has 13 residues. Germline V gene lookup returns CDR1 MGHDK and CDR2 SYGVNS. CDR3 DNA: TGTGCCACCCGGCGGGGGACCGATTCACCCCTCCACTTT. Translating it yields CATRRGTDSPLHF.

The chain employs TRBV2 and TRBJ2-7; D remains unclear. Trimming shortened V by 5 bases and J by 3 bases, and 14 bases separated the two germline ends. Germline CDR1 and CDR2: SNHLY and FYNNEI. This CDR3 contains 14 residues. The CDR3 is CASSLLPDGYEQYF. CDR3 DNA sequence: TGTGCCAGCAGTCTTTTACCCGACGGCTACGAGCAGTACTTC.

In its sample, this clone was seen once. The V call is TRBV14, the J call TRBJ2-3, with 8 bases fitting TRBD1. The V gene's germline CDR1 is SGHDN and CDR2 FVKESK. J gave up 2 bases and V 0 bases, and 13 bases lay outside the gene matches. The CDR3 runs to 19 residues. For the CDR3, the DNA is TGTGCCAGCAGCCAAGATGTAGGTACCGGGACAGGACTCACAGATACGCAGTATTTT. Amino acid sequence: CASSQDVGTGTGLTDTQYF.

V usage is TRBV19 and J usage is TRBJ1-1; 7 nucleotides agree with TRBD1. This CDR3 spans 12 amino acids. Per the germline V gene, CDR1 is LNHDA and CDR2 is SQIVND (reference sequence). J lost 3 bases, V lost 8 bases, and 3 bases had no gene match. The CDR3 loop reads CASRDRDTEAFF. The CDR3 DNA is TGTGCCAGTCGTGACAGGGACACTGAAGCTTTCTTT.